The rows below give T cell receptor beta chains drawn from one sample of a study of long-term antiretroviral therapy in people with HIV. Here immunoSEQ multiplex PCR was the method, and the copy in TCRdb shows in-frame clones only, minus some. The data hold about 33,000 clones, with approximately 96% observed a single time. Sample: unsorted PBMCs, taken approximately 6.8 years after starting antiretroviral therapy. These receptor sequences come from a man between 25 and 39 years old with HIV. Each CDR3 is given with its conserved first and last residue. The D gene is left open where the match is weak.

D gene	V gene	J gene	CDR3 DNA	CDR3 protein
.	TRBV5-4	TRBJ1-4	TGTGCCAGCAGCCCCCGGGACACAAATGAAAAACTGTTTTTT	CASSPRDTNEKLFF
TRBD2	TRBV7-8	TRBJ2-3	TGTGCCAGCAGCCCCCGGACTAGCGGGAGTGTGGTAGATACGCAGTATTTT	CASSPRTSGSVVDTQYF
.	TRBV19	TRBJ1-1	TGTGCCAGTAGTATAGATCTAGAGAACACTGAAGCTTTCTTT	CASSIDLENTEAFF
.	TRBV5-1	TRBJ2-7	TGCGCCAGCAGCTTGGGTGGGATTGGTGCCTACGAGCAGTACTTC	CASSLGGIGAYEQYF
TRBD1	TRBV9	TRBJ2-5	TGTGCCAGCAGCGTCGACACTGGGACAGAAGAGACCCAGTACTTC	CASSVDTGTEETQYF
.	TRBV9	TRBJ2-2	TGTGCCAGCAGCGCCCCAGCCGGGGAGCTGTTTTTT	CASSAPAGELFF
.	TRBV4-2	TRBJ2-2	TGTGCCAGCAGCCAGCAGACAGCGACGAACACCGGGGAGCTGTTTTTT	CASSQQTATNTGELFF
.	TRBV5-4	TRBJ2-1	TGTGCCAGCAGCTCAGGGGACCCACCATACAATGAGCAGTTCTTC	CASSSGDPPYNEQFF
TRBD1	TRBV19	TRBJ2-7	TGTGCCAGTAGTATAGAGCAGGGGGAATACTACGAGCAGTACTTC	CASSIEQGEYYEQYF
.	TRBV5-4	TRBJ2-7	TGTGCCAGCAGCTTGAGTGGCAGCTCCTACGAGCAGTACTTC	CASSLSGSSYEQYF
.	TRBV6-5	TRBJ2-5	TGTGCCAGCAGTTCTCCCATGCGAGGGGAGACCCAGTACTTC	CASSSPMRGETQYF
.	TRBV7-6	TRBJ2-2	TGTGCCAGCAGCTTACGATGGGCTGGTAGCACCGGGGAGCTGTTTTTT	CASSLRWAGSTGELFF
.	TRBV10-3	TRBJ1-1	TGTGCCATCAGCCCCTCGGAGAACACTGAAGCTTTCTTT	CAISPSENTEAFF
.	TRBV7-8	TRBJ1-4	TGTGCCAGCAGCTTAGCGGCGGGGAAGGGTTGGGAAAAACTGTTTTTT	CASSLAAGKGWEKLFF
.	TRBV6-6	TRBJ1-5	TGTGCCAGCAGCGGGGCGGGCCAGCCCCAGCATTTT	CASSGAGQPQHF
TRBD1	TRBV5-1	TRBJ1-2	TGCGCCACCCGACCTACAGGGGACTATGGCTACACCTTC	CATRPTGDYGYTF
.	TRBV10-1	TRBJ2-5	TGCGCCAGCAGACCACGACAGTTCTTGCAAGAGACCCAGTACTTC	CASRPRQFLQETQYF
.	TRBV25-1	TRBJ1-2	TGTGCCACCCTTATGGGGGGTGGCTACACCTTC	CATLMGGGYTF
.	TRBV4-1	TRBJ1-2	TGCGCCAGCAGCCAAGAGCGCAGCCAGGCGAATAGGGTATATGGCTACACCTTC	CASSQERSQANRVYGYTF
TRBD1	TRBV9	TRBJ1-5	TGTGCCAGCAGCACCACAGGGGCTGGTCAGCCCCAGCATTTT	CASSTTGAGQPQHF
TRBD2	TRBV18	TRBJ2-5	TGTGCCAGCTCCCGGACTAGCGGGATGGAGACCCAGTACTTC	CASSRTSGMETQYF
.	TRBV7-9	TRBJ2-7	TGTGCCAGCAGCTTAAAGGGGGTCTCCTACGAGCAGTACTTC	CASSLKGVSYEQYF
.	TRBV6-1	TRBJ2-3	TGTGCCAGCAGTGAAGGGCCCCTTAGCACAGATACGCAGTATTTT	CASSEGPLSTDTQYF